The T cell receptor beta chain under discussion was sequenced for a study of blood T cell repertoires in COVID-19. At the level of the study: Samples taken during acute and convalescent COVID-19 were collected in the United States, Italy and Spain.

As originally analysed: Reference gene primer amplification gave nucleated cell count estimates. Sequencing used immunoSEQ multiplex PCR; TCRdb keeps in-frame clones, though not all of them. V and J calls and clone size follow that table, whereas D and trimming were derived from the DNA. Among roughly 300,000 clones listed, around four fifths were seen once. CDR3 length equals 15 residues. Germline CDR1 is SGDLS and CDR2 is YYNGEE. Unmatched junction bases numbered 9, after V lost 3 bases and J lost 6 bases. The chain uses TRBV9 and TRBJ2-1; TRBD1 agrees at 7 bases. The sequencing input was peripheral blood. This TCR was recovered from a woman aged 45-65 years with acute or convalescent COVID-19. The DNA of the CDR3 is TGTGCCAGCAGCGCGCAGGGGGTCAACCTCAATGAGCAGTTCTTC. Its translation is CASSAQGVNLNEQFF.